The sequence of this T cell receptor (beta chain) was determined in a study of T cell responses to AZD1222 COVID-19 vaccine. In regard to this clone: Its antigen is currently unknown.

General study points: Within unmutated variant regions lay the reported targets of nearly half of spike-specific TCRs. White British donors predominated, females outnumbered males, and clonal diversity was possibly underestimated.

Method: immunoSEQ multiplex PCR; TCRdb's copy keeps in-frame clones and lacks some. In the table there are 82,000 or so clones, 85% to 95% of which are singletons. This clonotype was obtained from an adult in good health. The sequenced sample was peripheral blood, obtained on day 0 of AZD1222 vaccination.

CDR3 sequence reads: CASRSDTRGGATNEKLFF. The CDR3 DNA reads as TGTGCCAGCAGATCAGACACCCGGGGCGGTGCAACTAATGAAAAACTGTTTTTT. The V and J genes are TRBV7-8 and TRBJ1-4, with D possibly being TRBD1 (5 bases). V lost 6 bases and J lost 0, with 20 bases in between. Germline CDR1 is SGHVS and CDR2 is FQNEAQ. CDR3 length: 18 residues.